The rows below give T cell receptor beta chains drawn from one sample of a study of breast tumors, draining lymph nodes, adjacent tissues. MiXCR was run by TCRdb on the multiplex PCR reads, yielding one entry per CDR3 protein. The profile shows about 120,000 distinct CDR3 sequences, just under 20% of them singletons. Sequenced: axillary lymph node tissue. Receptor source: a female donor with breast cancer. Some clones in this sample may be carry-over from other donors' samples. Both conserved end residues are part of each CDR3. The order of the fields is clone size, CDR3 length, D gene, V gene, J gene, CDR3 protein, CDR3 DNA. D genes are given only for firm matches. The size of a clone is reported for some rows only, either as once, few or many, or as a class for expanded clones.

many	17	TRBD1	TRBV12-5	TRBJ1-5	CASGLVDGGQLNQPQHF	TGTGCTAGTGGTTTGGTAGATGGGGGACAGCTTAATCAGCCCCAGCATTTT
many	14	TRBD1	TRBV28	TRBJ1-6	CASNQGGSNSPLHF	TGTGCCAGCAATCAGGGGGGTAGTAATTCACCCCTCCACTTT
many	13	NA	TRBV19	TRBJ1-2	CATWGGRAYGYTF	TGTGCCACTTGGGGGGGGCGCGCCTATGGCTACACCTTC
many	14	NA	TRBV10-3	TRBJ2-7	CAISETGSGDEQYF	TGTGCCATCAGTGAGACGGGGAGTGGAGACGAGCAGTACTTC
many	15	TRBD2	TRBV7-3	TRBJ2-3	CASSLVGREGDTQYF	TGTGCCAGCAGCTTAGTAGGCAGGGAGGGAGATACGCAGTATTTT
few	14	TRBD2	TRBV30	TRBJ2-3	CAWSVGGSADTQYF	TGTGCCTGGAGTGTTGGCGGGAGCGCAGATACGCAGTATTTT
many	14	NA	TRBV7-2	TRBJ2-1	CASSLSGLRNEQFF	TGTGCCAGCAGCTTAAGTGGTTTAAGGAATGAGCAGTTCTTC
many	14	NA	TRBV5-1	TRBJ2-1	CASSLGATEGEQFF	TGCGCCAGCAGCTTGGGGGCTACAGAGGGTGAGCAGTTCTTC
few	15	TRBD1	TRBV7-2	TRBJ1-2	CASSLVGTGGEGYIF	TGTGCCAGCAGCTTAGTAGGGACAGGGGGCGAAGGCTACATCTTC
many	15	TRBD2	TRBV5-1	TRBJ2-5	CASSLTTGEGETQYF	TGCGCCAGCAGCTTGACGACTGGGGAGGGAGAGACCCAGTACTTC
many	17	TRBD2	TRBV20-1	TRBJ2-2	CSAIYWSSGRFSGELFF	TGCAGTGCTATTTACTGGTCTAGCGGGAGGTTCTCCGGGGAGCTGTTTTTT
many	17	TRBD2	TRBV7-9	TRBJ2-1	CASSFGYGGASNNEQFF	TGTGCCAGCAGCTTCGGGTACGGGGGGGCGAGTAACAATGAGCAGTTCTTC
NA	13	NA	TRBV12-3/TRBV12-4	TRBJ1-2	CASSRARIYGYTF	TGTGCCAGCAGTCGGGCCCGGATATATGGCTACACCTTC
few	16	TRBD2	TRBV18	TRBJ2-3	CASSLMTSGSTDTQYF	TGTGCCAGCTCACTAATGACTAGCGGGAGCACAGATACGCAGTATTTT
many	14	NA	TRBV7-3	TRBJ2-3	CASSPHVGTDTQYF	TGTGCCAGCAGCCCCCACGTAGGTACAGATACGCAGTATTTT
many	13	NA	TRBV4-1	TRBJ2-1	CASSHETGDEQFF	TGCGCCAGCAGCCACGAAACGGGGGATGAGCAGTTCTTC
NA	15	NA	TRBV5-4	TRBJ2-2	CASSRPGARAGELFF	TGTGCCAGCAGCCGACCGGGGGCGAGGGCCGGGGAGCTGTTTTTT
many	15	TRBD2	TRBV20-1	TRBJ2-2	CSARDSGGGTGELFF	TGCAGTGCTAGAGATAGCGGGGGAGGCACCGGGGAGCTGTTTTTT
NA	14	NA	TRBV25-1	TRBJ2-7	CARGREGGAYEQYF	TGTGCCAGGGGCAGGGAGGGGGGGGCTTACGAGCAGTACTTC
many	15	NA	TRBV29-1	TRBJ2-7	CSVEDLGRTKYEQYF	TGCAGCGTTGAAGATTTAGGCAGGACTAAGTACGAGCAGTACTTC
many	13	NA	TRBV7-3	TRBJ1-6	CASSSDPLGPLHF	TGTGCCAGCAGCTCGGACCCGCTAGGGCCCCTCCACTTT
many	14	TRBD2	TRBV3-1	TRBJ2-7	CASTRAGGSYEQYF	TGTGCCAGCACTCGAGCGGGAGGCTCCTACGAGCAGTACTTC
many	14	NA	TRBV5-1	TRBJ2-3	CASSLRVGSDTQYF	TGCGCCAGCAGCTTAAGAGTAGGTTCAGATACGCAGTATTTT
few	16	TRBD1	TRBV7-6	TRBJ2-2	CASSSGTGINIGELFF	TGTGCCAGCAGCTCCGGGACAGGGATTAATATCGGGGAGCTGTTTTTT
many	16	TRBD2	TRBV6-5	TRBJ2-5	CASSYSPRGGVETQYF	TGTGCCAGCAGTTACTCTCCACGGGGGGGCGTGGAGACCCAGTACTTC
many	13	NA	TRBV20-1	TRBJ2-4	CSANPTGRNIQYF	TGCAGTGCGAACCCCACAGGGAGGAACATTCAGTACTTC
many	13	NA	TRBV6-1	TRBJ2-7	CASISLEAYEQYF	TGTGCCAGCATAAGTTTGGAAGCCTACGAGCAGTACTTC
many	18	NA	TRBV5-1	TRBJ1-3	CASSLGSRQGPPGNTIYF	TGCGCCAGCAGCTTGGGATCTCGACAAGGGCCACCTGGAAACACCATATATTTT
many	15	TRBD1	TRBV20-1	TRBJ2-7	CSARQGGLQGHEQYF	TGCAGTGCTCGACAGGGGGGCCTTCAGGGTCACGAGCAGTACTTC
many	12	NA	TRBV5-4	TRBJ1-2	CASSLQVDGYTF	TGTGCCAGCAGCTTACAGGTAGACGGCTACACCTTC
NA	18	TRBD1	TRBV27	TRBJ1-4	CASSSSSTGMGSNEKLFF	TGTGCCAGCAGTTCATCGTCGACAGGGATGGGGTCTAATGAAAAACTGTTTTTT
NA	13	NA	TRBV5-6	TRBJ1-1	CASTGTGNTEAFF	TGTGCCAGCACGGGGACGGGGAACACTGAAGCTTTCTTT
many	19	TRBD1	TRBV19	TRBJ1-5	CASSRRQGPVGDSNQPQHF	TGTGCCAGTAGTCGCCGACAGGGTCCAGTAGGGGATAGCAATCAGCCCCAGCATTTT
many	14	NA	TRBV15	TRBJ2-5	CATSRGGAEETQYF	TGTGCCACCAGCAGAGGTGGGGCCGAGGAGACCCAGTACTTC
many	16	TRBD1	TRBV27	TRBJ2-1	CASSQYGDRGYNEQFF	TGTGCCAGCAGCCAATACGGGGACAGGGGTTACAATGAGCAGTTCTTC
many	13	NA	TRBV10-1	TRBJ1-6	CASSDGGPSPLHF	TGCGCCAGCAGTGATGGGGGGCCTTCACCCCTCCACTTT
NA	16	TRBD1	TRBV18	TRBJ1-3	CASSPPTGGSTNTIYF	TGTGCCAGCTCACCCCCCACAGGGGGCAGCACTAACACCATATATTTT
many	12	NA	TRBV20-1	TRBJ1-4	CSAETGSEKLFF	TGCAGTGCAGAAACCGGGAGCGAAAAACTGTTTTTT
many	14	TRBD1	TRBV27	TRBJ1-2	CASSRQGSNYGYTF	TGTGCCAGCAGCCGACAGGGGTCTAACTATGGCTACACCTTC
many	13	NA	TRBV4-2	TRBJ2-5	CASSQAKDETQYF	TGTGCCAGCAGCCAAGCGAAGGACGAGACCCAGTACTTC
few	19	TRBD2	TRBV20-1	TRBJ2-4	CSASPHGTSGRGGKNIQYF	TGCAGTGCTAGCCCCCACGGGACTAGCGGGAGAGGGGGCAAAAACATTCAGTACTTC
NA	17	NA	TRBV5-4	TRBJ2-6	CASSSGVVRSGANVLTF	TGTGCCAGCAGCTCGGGGGTCGTGCGCTCTGGGGCCAACGTCCTGACTTTC
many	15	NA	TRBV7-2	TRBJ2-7	CASSLVRGPFYEQYF	TGTGCCAGCAGCTTAGTAAGGGGACCCTTTTACGAGCAGTACTTC
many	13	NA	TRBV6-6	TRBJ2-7	CASRSSRDYEQYF	TGTGCCAGCAGATCTTCCAGGGACTACGAGCAGTACTTC
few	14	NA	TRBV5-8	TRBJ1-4	CASSLGGENERLFF	TGTGCCAGCAGCTTGGGCGGCGAGAATGAAAGACTGTTTTTT
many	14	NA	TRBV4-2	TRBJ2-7	CASSQSGTSYEQYF	TGTGCCAGCAGCCAAAGTGGGACCTCCTACGAGCAGTACTTC
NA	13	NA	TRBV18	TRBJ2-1	CASSPPVRDEQFF	TGTGCCAGCTCACCACCGGTACGGGATGAGCAGTTCTTC
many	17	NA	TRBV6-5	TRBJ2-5	CASSYTVAGVGRETQYF	TGTGCCAGCAGTTACACAGTAGCCGGGGTTGGTCGCGAGACCCAGTACTTC
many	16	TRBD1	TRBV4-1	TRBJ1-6	CASSQAPGQRNSPLHF	TGCGCCAGCAGCCAAGCACCGGGACAGCGCAATTCACCCCTCCACTTT
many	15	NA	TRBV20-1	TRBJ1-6	CSARDMGGEDSPLHF	TGCAGTGCTAGAGATATGGGGGGGGAAGATTCACCCCTCCACTTT